This T cell receptor beta chain originates from a study of blood T cell repertoires in COVID-19. Study at large: The United States, Italy and Spain supplied acute and convalescent COVID-19 samples. Sample material is recorded as cDNA or gDNA derived from T cells, B-cell-depleted T cells, or PBMCs.

Trimming left V 3 bases short and J 3 bases short, with 15 bases between. The CDR3 consists of 15 residues. Per the germline V gene, CDR1 is SGHNT and CDR2 is YYREEE (reference sequence). Study processing details: Quantification of nucleated cells was approximated via reference gene primer amplification. Sequenced by immunoSEQ multiplex PCR; TCRdb stores in-frame clones only, minus some. V, J and clone size derive from that table, while D and trimming were established from the DNA sequence. The sample has 120,000 or so clones, around 79% seen once; the top ten hold 16%. The receptor was derived from a woman of 80 years or more with active or convalescent COVID-19. The chain carries TRBV5-4 and TRBJ1-1; D is possibly TRBD1 (5 bases). The sequenced sample was peripheral blood. The CDR3 sequence: CASSYPTGEHTEAFF. The CDR3 DNA follows: TGTGCCAGCAGCTACCCCACAGGAGAACACACTGAAGCTTTCTTT.